The sample holds many counts of the clone carrying this TCR beta chain. This sample is part of a study of response to subunit inactivated influenza vaccine. MiXCR was run by TCRdb on the RT-PCR reads, yielding one entry per CDR3 protein. The repertoire holds about 240,000 distinct CDR3 sequences, with 9.5% to 15% as singletons. Germline CDR1 SGHRS, CDR2 YFSETQ. The CDR3 consists of 14 residues. V lost 3 bases, J lost 5 bases, and 14 bases lay in between. This sequence joins TRBV5-1 and TRBJ2-5; TRBD1 is a possible D gene (6 bases). This TCR was recovered from a man aged 50 to 59 who received an inactivated influenza vaccine. The sample consisted of non-naive T cells sorted from PBMCs, taken around 15 days before vaccination. The DNA of the CDR3 is TGCGCCAGCAGCTGGGGGACAAAAGGGGAGACCCAGTACTTC. This sequence encodes CASSWGTKGETQYF.